The 23 T cell receptor beta chains below were found in one sample sequenced in a study of tumor-infiltrating lymphocytes in localized non-small cell lung cancer. Only in-frame clones appear in the TCRdb table, and some are missing; sequencing was by immunoSEQ multiplex PCR. The data contain about 15,000 clones, roughly 76% of them singletons. Specimen: lung tumor tissue. Receptor source: a human donor with non-small cell lung cancer.

The chain joins TRBV10-2 to TRBJ2-5, with 16 positions matching TRBD2. The CDR3 has 17 residues. The V gene end was trimmed by 7 bases and the J gene end by 1 base; junction bases not matched to a gene: 6. CDR1 is WSHSY, CDR2 SAAADI, per germline. CDR3 bases: TGCGCCAGCACCGGGACTAGCGGGAGGGCCCCCCAAGAGACCCAGTACTTC. It codes for CASTGTSGRAPQETQYF.

The chain employs TRBV5-1 and TRBJ1-2; D unclear. The CDR3 length is 14 residues. The V end was cut by 4 bases, the J end by 5 bases, with 15 bases between. Germline V lookup: CDR1 SGHRS, CDR2 YFSETQ. The CDR3 DNA reads as TGCGCCAGCAGCGGAACCACGGGAGATTATGGCTACACCTTC. Its protein product is CASSGTTGDYGYTF.

The rearrangement links TRBV5-4 to TRBJ2-6; 9 bases match TRBD2. CDR1 is SGHNT and CDR2 is YYREEE in the germline V gene (reference sequence). This CDR3 contains 15 residues. V trimming: 4 bases; J trimming: 4 bases; junction bases outside the gene matches: 3. CDR3 sequence reads: CASSKGLAGANVLTF. The DNA of the CDR3 is TGTGCCAGCAGCAAAGGACTAGCGGGGGCCAACGTCCTGACTTTC.

The rearrangement joins TRBV19 to TRBJ2-1; D is undetermined. Germline lookup yields CDR1 LNHDA and CDR2 SQIVND (reference sequence). Trimming cost V 4 bases and J 5 bases, with 9 bases left between them. The CDR3 is 13 residues long. CDR3: CASSNGWDNEQFF. As DNA, the CDR3 is TGTGCCAGTAGTAATGGTTGGGACAATGAGCAGTTCTTC.

This clone showed up just once. The chain combines TRBV12-5 with TRBJ2-7; 10 bases line up with TRBD2. Germline lookup yields CDR1 LGHNT and CDR2 FRNRAP. This CDR3 is 18 amino acids long. V shed 0 bases and J 8 bases; nucleotides not matched to a gene: 16. This CDR3 is CASGLVFDLAGEYYQQYF. CDR3 in DNA: TGTGCTAGTGGTTTGGTATTCGATCTAGCGGGAGAATACTATCAGCAGTACTTC.

This chain connects TRBV13 to TRBJ2-3; TRBD2 might be the D (5 bases). Per the germline V gene, CDR1 is PRHDT and CDR2 is FYEKMQ (reference sequence). This CDR3 has 14 amino acids. V was cut by 1 base and J by 7 bases, with 12 bases left in between. CDR3 in amino acids: CASSLAGGLNTQYF. The CDR3 bases are TGTGCCAGCAGCTTAGCCGGCGGGCTGAATACGCAGTATTTT.

This clone was observed a single time. The V and J genes are TRBV5-4 and TRBJ2-3; no definite D call. The ends were cut back, 1 base at V and 0 bases at J, with 6 bases in the middle. CDR1 SGHNT and CDR2 YYREEE come from the germline V gene (reference sequence). The CDR3 has 14 residues. The CDR3 reads CASSLIRSTDTQYF. DNA for the CDR3: TGTGCCAGCAGCTTGATCCGGAGCACAGATACGCAGTATTTT.

This clone has only one observation. The rearrangement uses TRBV7-2 and TRBJ2-5; 14 bases agree with TRBD2. Per germline, CDR1 SGHTA and CDR2 FQGNSA. V shed 5 bases and J 0 bases; nucleotides not matched to a gene: 11. There are 19 residues in the CDR3. Here the CDR3 DNA reads TGTGCCAGCAGCACGCTGGGACTAGCGGGAGACCCATACCAAGAGACCCAGTACTTC. Translating gives CASSTLGLAGDPYQETQYF.

This clone appeared once. The rearrangement links TRBV5-1 to TRBJ2-5; the match to TRBD2 covers 9 bases. CDR1 and CDR2 (germline): SGHRS, YFSETQ. The CDR3 extends over 15 amino acids. The trim removed 4 bases at V and 5 bases at J, leaving 9 bases unmatched. CDR3 in amino acids: CASSVAGVAAETQYF. CDR3 nucleotide sequence: TGCGCCAGCAGCGTAGCGGGGGTCGCGGCGGAGACCCAGTACTTC.

This clone was found once. The chain is built from TRBV2 and TRBJ2-1, with 11 bases matching TRBD1. Per the germline V gene, CDR1 is SNHLY and CDR2 is FYNNEI. V lost 10 bases to trimming and J lost 0 bases; unmatched junction nucleotides: 5. The CDR3 runs to 15 residues. The CDR3 nucleotides read TGTGCCACCGGGACAGGGGGAAACTCCTACAATGAGCAGTTCTTC. Its translation: CATGTGGNSYNEQFF.

V usage is TRBV14 and J usage is TRBJ2-1; 11 bases are shared with TRBD2. Trimming took 2 bases from V and 6 from J; bases not matched to a gene: 3. The CDR3 extends over 15 amino acids. The germline CDR1 and CDR2 sequences are SGHDN and FVKESK. CDR3 sequence: CASSQLLAGVNEQFF. The CDR3 DNA follows: TGTGCCAGCAGCCAACTACTAGCGGGAGTCAATGAGCAGTTCTTC.

This clone was seen only a few times. The DNA of the CDR3 is TGTGCCATCAGTGGAGGTAATGAAAAACTGTTTTTT. Protein sequence: CAISGGNEKLFF. The chain has TRBV10-3 and TRBJ1-4; no reliable D call. The V end lost 4 bases, the J end lost 4 bases, and 4 bases lay between the germline ends. Germline V gives CDR1 ENHRY, CDR2 SYGVKD. CDR3 length: 12 amino acids.

This clone was found once. The V and J genes are TRBV5-1 and TRBJ2-7, with 8 positions matching TRBD1. V gave up 0 bases and J gave up 2 bases; unmatched junction bases: 4. Germline V CDR1 and CDR2: SGHRS, YFSETQ. The CDR3 is made up of 15 amino acids. The CDR3 DNA sequence: TGCGCCAGCAGCTTGGCCGGGACAGGAGCCTACGAGCAGTACTTC. It yields the protein CASSLAGTGAYEQYF.

The chain uses TRBV5-4 and TRBJ2-1; D is ambiguous. Germline V gene lookup returns CDR1 SGHNT and CDR2 YYREEE (reference sequence). The CDR3 length is 16 residues. The V gene lost 2 bases and the J gene lost 0 bases, with 12 bases spanning the gap. CDR3 amino acids: CASSFGPRSSYNEQFF. In DNA, the CDR3 is TGTGCCAGCAGCTTCGGTCCACGGAGCTCCTACAATGAGCAGTTCTTC.

The chain couples TRBV7-2 to TRBJ2-7, with TRBD1 matching over 8 bases. The trim removed 2 bases at V and 7 bases at J, leaving 7 bases unmatched. CDR3 length equals 14 residues. Germline CDR1 reads SGHTA; CDR2 reads FQGNSA. The CDR3 region is CASSLFQGAGEQYF. The CDR3 nucleotides read TGTGCCAGCAGCTTATTCCAGGGGGCGGGGGAGCAGTACTTC.

The chain joins TRBV5-1 to TRBJ1-6, with 10 bases fitting TRBD1. This CDR3 is 15 amino acids long. Germline lookup yields CDR1 SGHRS and CDR2 YFSETQ. The ends lost 4 bases at V and 10 bases at J; junction bases unmatched: 8. CDR3 sequence: CASSQSGTGESPLHF. CDR3 bases: TGCGCCAGCAGCCAATCCGGGACAGGGGAGTCACCCCTCCACTTT.

V gene TRBV5-6 combines with J gene TRBJ2-7, with D maybe TRBD1 (6 bases). The CDR3 has 12 amino acids. Per germline, CDR1 SGHDT and CDR2 YYEEEE. V lost 2 bases to trimming and J lost 9 bases, with 12 bases between them. The CDR3 DNA reads as TGTGCCAGCAGCTTAGGGGGTTCGGCGCAGTACTTC. Protein sequence: CASSLGGSAQYF.

The rearrangement joins TRBV4-3 to TRBJ2-7; 9 bases line up with TRBD1. Unmatched junction bases numbered 2, after V lost 3 bases and J lost 2 bases. The germline CDR1 and CDR2 sequences are LGHNA and YSLEER. This CDR3 is built from 14 residues. The CDR3 region has the DNA TGCGCCAGCAGCCATTGGACAGGGGCCTACGAGCAGTACTTC. Encoded protein: CASSHWTGAYEQYF.

This clone was seen a handful of times. The chain is built from TRBV7-3 and TRBJ2-2, with TRBD1 matching over 7 bases. This CDR3 has 15 residues. The junction had 9 bases not matched to a gene; V was cut back by 5 bases and J by 6 bases. The germline gives CDR1 SGHTA, CDR2 FQGTGA. CDR3 sequence (DNA): TGTGCCAGCAGCCAGACAGGGAGTGAGGCCGGGGAGCTGTTTTTT. Amino acids: CASSQTGSEAGELFF.

This chain links TRBV4-2 with TRBJ2-2; 8 nucleotides align to TRBD1. The CDR3 length is 14 residues. CDR1 and CDR2 (germline): LGHNA, YNFKEQ. The J segment lost 6 bases and the V segment lost 4 bases, leaving 4 bases of the junction unmatched. The CDR3: CASSLGQAAGELFF. The CDR3 DNA reads TGTGCCAGCAGCCTGGGACAGGCCGCCGGGGAGCTGTTTTTT.

The rearrangement links TRBV15 to TRBJ2-2; TRBD2 aligns across 8 bases. Per the germline V gene, CDR1 is LNHNV and CDR2 is YYDKDF (reference sequence). CDR3 length equals 16 residues. Trimming cost V 3 bases and J 4 bases; bases outside gene matches: 7. In DNA form, the CDR3 reads TGTGCCACCAGCAGGCCTAGCGGGCTATTCACCGGGGAGCTGTTTTTT. Protein sequence: CATSRPSGLFTGELFF.

The rearrangement uses TRBV28 and TRBJ1-1; 11 bases are a match to TRBD1. CDR3 size: 15 residues. CDR1 MDHEN and CDR2 SYDVKM come from the germline V gene. The trim removed 4 bases at V and 4 bases at J, leaving 5 bases unmatched. The CDR3: CASSSDRGLGTEAFF. The CDR3 nucleotides are TGTGCCAGCAGTTCGGACAGGGGGCTGGGCACTGAAGCTTTCTTT.

The chain carries TRBV29-1 and TRBJ2-3, with TRBD1 as a possible D gene (5 bases). V was pared by 3 bases and J by 1 base, with 8 bases between. The germline gives CDR1 SQVTM, CDR2 ANQGSEA. CDR3 length equals 13 residues. As DNA, the CDR3 is TGCAGCGTTGACGGCAGGGGCACAGATACGCAGTATTTT. Protein product: CSVDGRGTDTQYF.